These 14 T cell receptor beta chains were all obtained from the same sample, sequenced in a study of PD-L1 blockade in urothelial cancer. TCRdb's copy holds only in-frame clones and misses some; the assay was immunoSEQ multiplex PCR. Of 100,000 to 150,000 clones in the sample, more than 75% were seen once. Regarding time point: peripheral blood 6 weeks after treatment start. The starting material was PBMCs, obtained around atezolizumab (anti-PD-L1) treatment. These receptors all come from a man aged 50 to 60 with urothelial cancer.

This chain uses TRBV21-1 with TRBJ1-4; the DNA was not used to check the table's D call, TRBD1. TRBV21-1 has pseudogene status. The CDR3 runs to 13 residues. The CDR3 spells CASSKVGVEKLFF. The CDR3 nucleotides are TGTGCCAGCAGCAAAGTAGGGGTGGAAAAACTGTTTTTT.

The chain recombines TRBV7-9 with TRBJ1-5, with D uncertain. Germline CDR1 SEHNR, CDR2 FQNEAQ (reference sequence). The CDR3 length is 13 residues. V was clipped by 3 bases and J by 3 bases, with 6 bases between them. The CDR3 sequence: CASSFTDNQPQHF. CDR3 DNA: TGTGCCAGCAGCTTTACAGACAATCAGCCCCAGCATTTT.

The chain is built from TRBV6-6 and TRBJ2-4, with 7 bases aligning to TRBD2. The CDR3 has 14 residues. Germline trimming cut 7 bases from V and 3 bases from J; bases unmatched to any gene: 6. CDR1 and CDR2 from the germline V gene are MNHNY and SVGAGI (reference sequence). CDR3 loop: CASNGSGLKNIQYF. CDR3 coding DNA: TGTGCCAGCAATGGTAGCGGGCTCAAAAACATTCAGTACTTC.

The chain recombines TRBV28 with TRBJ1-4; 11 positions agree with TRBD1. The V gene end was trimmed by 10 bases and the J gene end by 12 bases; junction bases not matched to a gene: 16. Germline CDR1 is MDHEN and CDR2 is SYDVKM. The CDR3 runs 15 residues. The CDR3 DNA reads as TGTGCCACGGGACAGGGGGGCGCTTCCGCTTTCGAACTGTTTTTT. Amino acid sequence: CATGQGGASAFELFF.

The DNA of the CDR3 is TGTGCCATCAGGATGGACAGATATCAGCCCCAGCATTTT. Its protein product is CAIRMDRYQPQHF. The V and J genes are TRBV10-3 and TRBJ1-5; perhaps TRBD1 as D (6 bases). From germline, CDR1 is ENHRY and CDR2 SYGVKD. With 6 bases removed from V and 5 bases from J, the gap between germline ends came to 11 bases. The CDR3 is 13 amino acids.

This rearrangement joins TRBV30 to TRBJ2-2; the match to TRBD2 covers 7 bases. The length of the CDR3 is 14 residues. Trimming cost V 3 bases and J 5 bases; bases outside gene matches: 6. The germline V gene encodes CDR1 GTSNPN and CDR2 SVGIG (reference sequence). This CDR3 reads CAWRRSGGTGELFF. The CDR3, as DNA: TGTGCCTGGAGGCGGTCCGGGGGGACCGGGGAGCTGTTTTTT.

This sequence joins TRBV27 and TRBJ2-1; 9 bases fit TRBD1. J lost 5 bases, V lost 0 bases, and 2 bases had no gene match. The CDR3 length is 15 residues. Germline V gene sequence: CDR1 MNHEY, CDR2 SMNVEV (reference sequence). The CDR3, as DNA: TGTGCCAGCAGTTTATCCGGGACAGGGAACAATGAGCAGTTCTTC. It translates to CASSLSGTGNNEQFF.

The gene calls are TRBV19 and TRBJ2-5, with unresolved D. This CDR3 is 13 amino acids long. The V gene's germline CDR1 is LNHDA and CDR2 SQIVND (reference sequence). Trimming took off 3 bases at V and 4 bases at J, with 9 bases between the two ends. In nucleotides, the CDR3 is TGTGCCAGTAGTATTAGTTCGGGAGAGACCCAGTACTTC. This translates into CASSISSGETQYF. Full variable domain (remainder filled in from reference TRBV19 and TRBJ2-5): DGGITQSPKYLFRKEGQNVTLSCEQNLNHDAMYWYRQDPGQGLRLIYYSQIVNDFQKGDIAEGYSVSREKKESFPLTVTSAQKNPTAFYLCASSISSGETQYFGPGTRLLVL.

The CDR3 loop is CASSLTGDYGYTF. CDR3 coding DNA: TGTGCCAGCAGTTTGACAGGGGACTATGGCTACACCTTC. The V and J genes are TRBV28 and TRBJ1-2, with 8 nucleotides matching TRBD1. V lost 3 bases, J lost 3 bases, and 0 bases stayed unmatched. Germline V gene data show CDR1 as MDHEN and CDR2 as SYDVKM. The length of the CDR3 is 13 residues.

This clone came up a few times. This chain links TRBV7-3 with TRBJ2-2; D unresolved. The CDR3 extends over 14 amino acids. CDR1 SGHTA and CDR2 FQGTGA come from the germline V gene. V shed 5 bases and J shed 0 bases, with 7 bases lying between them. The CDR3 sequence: CASSPSANTGELFF. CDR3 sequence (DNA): TGTGCCAGCAGCCCGTCCGCGAACACCGGGGAGCTGTTTTTT.

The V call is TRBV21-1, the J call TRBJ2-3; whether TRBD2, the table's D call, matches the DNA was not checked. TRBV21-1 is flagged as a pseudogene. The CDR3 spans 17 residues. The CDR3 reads CASTYRRALDRTDTQYF. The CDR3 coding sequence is TGTGCCAGCACCTACCGGAGAGCGCTCGATAGGACAGATACGCAGTATTTT.

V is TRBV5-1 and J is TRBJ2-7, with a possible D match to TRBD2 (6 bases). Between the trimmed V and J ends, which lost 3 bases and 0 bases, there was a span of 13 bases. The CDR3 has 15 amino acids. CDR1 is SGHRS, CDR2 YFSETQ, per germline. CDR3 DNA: TGCGCCAGCAGCTCGCAGGGACTGGCCTCCTACGAGCAGTACTTC. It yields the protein CASSSQGLASYEQYF.

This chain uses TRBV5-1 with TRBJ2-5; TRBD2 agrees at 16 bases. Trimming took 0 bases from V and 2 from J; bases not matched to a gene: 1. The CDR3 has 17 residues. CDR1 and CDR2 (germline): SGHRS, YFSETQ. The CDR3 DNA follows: TGCGCCAGCAGCTTGGAGGGACTAGCGGGAGGGCAAGAGACCCAGTACTTC. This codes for CASSLEGLAGGQETQYF.

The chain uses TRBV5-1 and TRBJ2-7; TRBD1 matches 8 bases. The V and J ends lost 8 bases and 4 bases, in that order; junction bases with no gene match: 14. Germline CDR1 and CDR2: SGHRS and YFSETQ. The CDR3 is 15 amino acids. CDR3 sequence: CARPGQDQKKYEQYF. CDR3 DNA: TGCGCCAGACCGGGACAGGACCAAAAAAAATACGAGCAGTACTTC.